This entry lists 32 T cell receptor beta chains sequenced from one sample in a study of TIL therapy for anti-PD-1-resistant metastatic lung cancer. The time point denotes: pre-treatment sample, taken before nivolumab and TIL therapy. The libraries were made with immunoSEQ v3. Method: immunoSEQ multiplex PCR; TCRdb's copy keeps in-frame clones and lacks some. Among approximately 60,000 clones, around four fifths were seen once, and the ten largest hold just under 3%. The sample in question was blood, obtained at baseline. The source of these receptors is a person aged 30 to 80 with non-small cell lung cancer.

The V and J genes are TRBV6-5 and TRBJ1-3; D unresolved. V lost 5 bases to trimming and J lost 0 bases, with 8 bases between them. CDR1 and CDR2 from the germline V gene are MNHEY and SVGAGI. The CDR3 contains 14 residues. CDR3 coding DNA: TGTGCCAGCAGTCCTAGGAGCTCTGGAAACACCATATATTTT. This translates into CASSPRSSGNTIYF.

This chain links TRBV5-1 with TRBJ1-1; D gene uncertain. Germline lookup yields CDR1 SGHRS and CDR2 YFSETQ. This CDR3 is 13 amino acids long. The germline V and J ends were trimmed by 2 bases and 1 base, with 6 bases remaining between them. The chain's CDR3 is CASSLQKNTEAFF. The CDR3 DNA is TGCGCCAGCAGCTTACAGAAGAACACTGAAGCTTTCTTT.

The rearrangement uses TRBV3-1 (or the pseudogene TRBV3-2) and TRBJ1-5; TRBD1 is a possible D gene (5 bases). The V gene's germline CDR1 is LGHDT and CDR2 YNNKEL (reference sequence). V lost 2 bases, J lost 0 bases, and 11 bases lay in between. The CDR3 is 16 residues long. This CDR3 reads CASSQSAGSSNQPQHF. In DNA form, the CDR3 reads TGTGCCAGCAGCCAATCGGCAGGGAGTAGCAATCAGCCCCAGCATTTT.

The sample holds one count of this clone. The V and J genes are TRBV24-1 and TRBJ1-2; a possible D gene is TRBD1 (5 bases). V shed 1 base and J shed 7 bases, with 15 bases lying between them. CDR1 is KGHDR, CDR2 SFDVKD, per germline. There are 15 residues in the CDR3. CDR3 nucleotide sequence: TGTGCCACCAGTGATTTCTCGGGGGAGGGTTCTGGCTACACCTTC. Its protein product is CATSDFSGEGSGYTF.

This chain uses TRBV29-1 with TRBJ2-7; TRBD1 aligns across 7 bases. The CDR3 contains 17 residues. Germline CDR1 and CDR2: SQVTM and ANQGSEA. Trimming cost V 4 bases and J 0 bases; bases outside gene matches: 15. The CDR3 loop reads CSVVGGRDSQTSYEQYF. In DNA form, the CDR3 reads TGCAGCGTTGTGGGTGGAAGGGACAGCCAAACCTCCTACGAGCAGTACTTC.

This chain links TRBV7-9 with TRBJ2-5, with D maybe TRBD1 (6 bases). V lost 7 bases, J lost 7 bases, and 13 bases lay in between. Germline lookup yields CDR1 SEHNR and CDR2 FQNEAQ (reference sequence). This CDR3 has 12 amino acids. The CDR3 region has the DNA TGTGCCAGCACCTACCAAGGGGGGACCCAGTACTTC. Its protein is CASTYQGGTQYF. Full variable domain (missing parts from reference TRBV7-9 and TRBJ2-5): DTGVSQNPRHKITKRGQNVTFRCDPISEHNRLYWYRQTLGQGPEFLTYFQNEAQLEKSRLLSDRFSAERPKGSFSTLEIQRTEQGDSAMYLCASTYQGGTQYFGPGTRLLVL.

The V gene is TRBV5-8, the J gene TRBJ2-1; 7 bases match TRBD2. CDR1 SGHTS and CDR2 YDEGEE come from the germline V gene. The CDR3 length is 15 residues. V lost 2 bases to trimming and J lost 1 base; unmatched junction nucleotides: 3. CDR3 DNA sequence: TGTGCCAGCAGCTTCGGGGGACTATCCTACAATGAGCAGTTCTTC. As protein: CASSFGGLSYNEQFF.

The chain joins TRBV5-1 to TRBJ2-7, with D unclear. Trimming pared 0 bases from V and 0 bases from J, leaving 7 bases between. CDR1 SGHRS and CDR2 YFSETQ come from the germline V gene. The CDR3 consists of 14 residues. The CDR3 coding sequence is TGCGCCAGCAGCTTGGGAGTGAGCTCCTACGAGCAGTACTTC. Its translation is CASSLGVSSYEQYF.

This chain links TRBV7-8 with TRBJ1-2; D is ambiguous. Germline V gene sequence: CDR1 SGHVS, CDR2 FQNEAQ. The V gene lost 1 base and the J gene lost 10 bases, with 16 bases spanning the gap. CDR3 length: 14 amino acids. The CDR3 loop is CASSLEYIGEDYTF. The CDR3 DNA reads TGTGCCAGCAGCTTAGAGTACATTGGTGAAGACTACACCTTC.

V is TRBV12-3 or TRBV12-4 and J is TRBJ2-4, with a possible D match to TRBD2 (6 bases). The V gene lost 5 bases and the J gene lost 7 bases, with 12 bases spanning the gap. The CDR3 runs to 13 residues. The CDR3 spells CASSQGAGNIQYF. The CDR3 DNA follows: TGTGCCAGCAGTCAAGGGGCGGGGAACATTCAGTACTTC.

This clone was seen a handful of times. The rearrangement links TRBV7-3 to TRBJ2-2, with 8 bases identical to TRBD1. The V gene end was trimmed by 5 bases and the J gene end by 5 bases; junction bases not matched to a gene: 4. The V gene's germline CDR1 is SGHTA and CDR2 FQGTGA. The CDR3 runs to 14 residues. CDR3 in amino acids: CASSDRGGTGELFF. The CDR3 DNA follows: TGTGCCAGCAGCGACAGGGGAGGTACCGGGGAGCTGTTTTTT.

The V gene is TRBV7-3, the J gene TRBJ2-3; no reliable D call. The CDR3 is made up of 14 amino acids. Between the trimmed V and J ends, which lost 5 bases and 6 bases, there was a span of 15 bases. CDR1 is SGHTA and CDR2 is FQGTGA in the germline V gene. In DNA, the CDR3 is TGTGCCAGCAGCCCCAAAGCTGGGCGGGATACGCAGTATTTT. The encoded protein is CASSPKAGRDTQYF.

V usage is TRBV6-5 and J usage is TRBJ2-7, with D possibly matching TRBD2 (5 bases). Germline CDR1 and CDR2: MNHEY and SVGAGI. V was trimmed by 7 bases and J by 5 bases, leaving 9 bases between them. The CDR3 contains 11 residues. CDR3 protein: CASTNGDEQYF. CDR3 DNA sequence: TGTGCCAGCACTAACGGGGACGAGCAGTACTTC.

The gene calls are TRBV6-5 and TRBJ2-2; TRBD1 matches 7 bases. This CDR3 region has 14 residues. V was clipped by 10 bases and J by 0 bases; unmatched bases: 5. Germline V lookup: CDR1 MNHEY, CDR2 SVGAGI. In nucleotides, the CDR3 is TGTGCCACCGAGACAGGGTCGAACACCGGGGAGCTGTTTTTT. The encoded protein is CATETGSNTGELFF.

This clone was detected a few times. This chain uses TRBV5-4 with TRBJ2-7; D gene ambiguous. Looked up from germline, CDR1 is SGHNT and CDR2 is YYREEE (reference sequence). The V and J ends lost 4 bases and 0 bases respectively, with 14 bases between them. The CDR3 loop spans 15 amino acids. CDR3 nucleotide sequence: TGTGCCAGCAGCCCTGCACCAGCCCTCTCCTACGAGCAGTACTTC. It yields the protein CASSPAPALSYEQYF.

The V gene is TRBV28, the J gene TRBJ2-7; TRBD1 matches 9 bases. Germline V CDR1 and CDR2: MDHEN, SYDVKM. Trimming cost V 4 bases and J 0 bases; bases outside gene matches: 1. The CDR3 consists of 14 residues. DNA of the CDR3: TGTGCCAGCAGTTCGGGACAGGGCTCCTACGAGCAGTACTTC. Protein sequence: CASSSGQGSYEQYF.

Details on this clone: The sample contains more than one DNA sequence encoding this CDR3. This rearrangement joins TRBV7-2 to TRBJ1-3; a weak D match, TRBD1 (6 bases). The CDR3 covers 14 residues. V dropped 5 bases and J dropped 2 bases, with 10 bases sitting between them. Germline V gives CDR1 SGHTA, CDR2 FQGNSA. CDR3 in amino acids: CASSLRGAGNTIYF. As DNA, the CDR3 is TGTGCCAGCAGCCTCAGGGGTGCTGGAAACACCATATATTTT.

The rearrangement joins TRBV9 to TRBJ2-7; 8 bases line up with TRBD1. This CDR3 has 14 amino acids. From germline, CDR1 is SGDLS and CDR2 YYNGEE. With V trimmed by 5 bases and J by 0 bases, 4 bases remained unmatched. The CDR3 region has the DNA TGTGCCAGCAGTAGGACAGGGTACTCCTACGAGCAGTACTTC. It specifies CASSRTGYSYEQYF.

The chain is built from TRBV28 and TRBJ2-1; TRBD2 matches at 7 bases. The V gene's germline CDR1 is MDHEN and CDR2 SYDVKM. CDR3 length: 16 amino acids. J lost 9 bases, V lost 1 base, and 12 bases had no gene match. As DNA, the CDR3 is TGTGCCAGCAGTTTATCCCTCACGGGACTACCGGCTGAGCAGTTCTTC. Protein sequence: CASSLSLTGLPAEQFF.

This chain uses TRBV28 with TRBJ2-7; no definite D call. Looked up from germline, CDR1 is MDHEN and CDR2 is SYDVKM. The CDR3 has 13 residues. The V and J ends lost 6 bases and 2 bases respectively, with 11 bases between them. The CDR3 region has the DNA TGTGCCAGCAGCCCATCCGACACCTACGAGCAGTACTTC. Its protein is CASSPSDTYEQYF.

This clone was found once. This chain links TRBV9 with TRBJ2-3; possibly TRBD1 or TRBD2 for D (5 bases each). The CDR3 length is 17 residues. Germline V CDR1 and CDR2: SGDLS, YYNGEE. V lost 6 bases to trimming and J lost 4 bases, with 24 bases between them. In DNA form, the CDR3 reads TGTGCCAGCAACCCTTTTCCTGGTGGGGGAAGGGCAGATACGCAGTATTTT. This translates into CASNPFPGGGRADTQYF.

This clone came up once. V usage is TRBV7-9 and J usage is TRBJ2-3; D might be TRBD2 (5 bases). Germline V CDR1 and CDR2: SEHNR, FQNEAQ (reference sequence). V lost 5 bases to trimming and J lost 4 bases, with 10 bases between them. This CDR3 has 13 residues. The CDR3 loop is CASSHPLADTQYF. The CDR3 nucleotides read TGTGCCAGCAGCCATCCACTAGCAGATACGCAGTATTTT.

The rearrangement uses TRBV10-1 and TRBJ1-1; D gene uncertain. This CDR3 comprises 15 residues. Germline V gene sequence: CDR1 WNHNN, CDR2 SYGVQD (reference sequence). The V gene lost 2 bases and the J gene lost 2 bases, with 12 bases spanning the gap. The CDR3 here is CASSEAGTENTEAFF. CDR3 DNA sequence: TGCGCCAGCAGTGAGGCCGGAACAGAAAACACTGAAGCTTTCTTT.

This clone turned up a few times. J is TRBJ2-7 and V is TRBV10-2; D is ambiguous. The CDR3 is made up of 12 amino acids. The V and J ends lost 4 bases and 0 bases respectively, with 4 bases between them. CDR1 is WSHSY, CDR2 SAAADI, per germline. The CDR3, as DNA: TGCGCCAGCAGTGCTAGCTCCTACGAGCAGTACTTC. It specifies CASSASSYEQYF.

The rearrangement joins TRBV18 to TRBJ1-4; perhaps TRBD1 as D (6 bases). CDR1 and CDR2 from the germline V gene are KGHSH and LQKENI. The CDR3 runs to 14 residues. The V gene lost 5 bases and the J gene lost 4 bases, with 11 bases spanning the gap. Here the CDR3 DNA reads TGTGCCAGCTCAGCGACAGGAGATAATGAAAAACTGTTTTTT. Translated, it gives CASSATGDNEKLFF.

This chain joins TRBV7-3 and TRBJ2-2, with 8 bases that match TRBD1. This CDR3 spans 14 amino acids. Per germline, CDR1 SGHTA and CDR2 FQGTGA. The V segment lost 5 bases and the J segment 5 bases; nucleotides outside the gene matches: 4. CDR3 region: CASSTGQGTGELFF. The CDR3 DNA sequence: TGTGCCAGCAGCACTGGACAGGGTACCGGGGAGCTGTTTTTT.

J is TRBJ2-1 and V is TRBV9, with a possible D match to TRBD1 (5 bases). V shed 0 bases and J shed 8 bases, with 9 bases lying between them. Germline loops: CDR1 SGDLS, CDR2 YYNGEE. The CDR3 has 13 amino acids. The CDR3 nucleotides are TGTGCCAGCAGCGTAGAGGGGTACGATGAGCAGTTCTTC. Translating it yields CASSVEGYDEQFF.

The chain links TRBV18 to TRBJ2-3; 7 bases agree with TRBD2. J lost 6 bases, V lost 2 bases, and 5 bases had no gene match. CDR1 is KGHSH, CDR2 LQKENI, per germline. The CDR3 length is 14 residues. The CDR3 loop reads CASSPSGDGDTQYF. The DNA of the CDR3 is TGTGCCAGCTCACCAAGCGGGGACGGCGATACGCAGTATTTT. Combining the CDR3 with reference TRBV18 and TRBJ2-3 gives the whole variable domain NAGVMQNPRHLVRRRGQEARLRCSPMKGHSHVYWYRQLPEEGLKFMVYLQKENIIDESGMPKERFSAEFPKEGPSILRIQQVVRGDSAAYFCASSPSGDGDTQYFGPGTRLTVL.

The chain links TRBV30 to TRBJ1-4, with 7 bases matching TRBD1. Germline lookup yields CDR1 GTSNPN and CDR2 SVGIG (reference sequence). Germline trimming cut 4 bases from V and 4 bases from J; bases unmatched to any gene: 3. The CDR3 is 13 residues long. Here the CDR3 DNA reads TGTGCCTGGACGGGACAGATTAATGAAAAACTGTTTTTT. It encodes CAWTGQINEKLFF.

The J gene is TRBJ1-5, the V gene TRBV30; D possibly corresponds to TRBD1 (5 bases). The ends were cut back, 2 bases at V and 2 bases at J, with 13 bases in the middle. CDR1 is GTSNPN and CDR2 is SVGIG in the germline V gene (reference sequence). This CDR3 has 15 residues. CDR3 protein: CAWSPEIGGNQPQHF. The CDR3 coding sequence is TGTGCCTGGAGTCCGGAGATAGGGGGCAATCAGCCCCAGCATTTT.

The chain is built from TRBV27 and TRBJ2-7; D might be TRBD1 (6 bases). Germline V gene lookup returns CDR1 MNHEY and CDR2 SMNVEV (reference sequence). The CDR3 is 14 amino acids. Trimming removed 5 bases from V and 4 bases from J, with 15 bases in between. CDR3 sequence reads: CASSQTGREYEQYF. The CDR3 nucleotides read TGTGCCAGCAGTCAGACAGGTCGTGAATACGAGCAGTACTTC.

This clone was recorded a few times. The chain couples TRBV30 to TRBJ1-6; D gene uncertain. Per the germline V gene, CDR1 is GTSNPN and CDR2 is SVGIG (reference sequence). This CDR3 comprises 16 residues. V was clipped by 0 bases and J by 6 bases, with 15 bases between them. The CDR3 reads CAWSVRSWLGNSPLHF. The CDR3 DNA reads as TGTGCCTGGAGTGTAAGGAGCTGGCTGGGTAATTCACCCCTCCACTTT.